One sample yielded the 25 T cell receptor beta chains listed below, sequenced in a study of OX40 agonist ivuxolimab in advanced cancers. Profiling relied on immunoSEQ multiplex PCR, and the TCRdb table lists in-frame clones only, not all of them. The repertoire includes 25,000 to 35,000 clones, approximately 80% of them detected once, and around 15% sits in the top ten. The material sequenced was CD4+ or CD8+ T cells sorted from blood, taken in a trial of the OX40 agonist ivuxolimab. These receptors came from an adult with an advanced solid tumor such as melanoma, head and neck, liver or kidney cancer.

The J gene is TRBJ2-3, the V gene TRBV6-1; D gene uncertain. Trimming took 8 bases from V and 1 from J, leaving 13 bases between them. CDR1 MNHNS and CDR2 SASEGT come from the germline V gene. The CDR3 totals 14 residues. The CDR3 sequence is CASGREEGTDTQYF. Written as DNA, the CDR3 is TGTGCCAGCGGAAGGGAAGAAGGCACAGATACGCAGTATTTT.

This chain connects TRBV5-1 to TRBJ2-2; the match to TRBD1 covers 7 bases. With V trimmed by 1 base and J by 5 bases, 5 bases remained unmatched. Germline V CDR1 and CDR2: SGHRS, YFSETQ. The CDR3 length is 15 residues. The CDR3: CASSLLRGQTGELFF. The CDR3 DNA is TGCGCCAGCAGCTTGCTAAGGGGGCAGACCGGGGAGCTGTTTTTT.

This clone was seen more than once but under ten times. CDR3 in DNA: TGTGCCAGCAGTGTAGGTCAGCGCACAGATACGCAGTATTTT. Translating gives CASSVGQRTDTQYF. The chain is built from TRBV2 and TRBJ2-3, with D uncertain. The CDR3 has 14 amino acids. With 4 bases removed from V and 1 base from J, the gap between germline ends came to 9 bases. Germline loops: CDR1 SNHLY, CDR2 FYNNEI.

The J gene is TRBJ1-3, the V gene TRBV7-8; weak D call: TRBD1 (5 bases). Trimming removed 3 bases at V and 6 bases at J, with 9 bases between. CDR3 length: 13 amino acids. Germline assignment: CDR1 SGHVS and CDR2 FQNEAQ. The CDR3 DNA is TGTGCCAGCAGCTTTGCAGGACAAAACACCATATATTTT. It codes for CASSFAGQNTIYF.

V is TRBV5-1 and J is TRBJ2-1; D might be TRBD2 (6 bases). Trimming took off 9 bases at V and 5 bases at J, with 21 bases between the two ends. CDR3 length: 15 amino acids. The V gene's germline CDR1 is SGHRS and CDR2 YFSETQ. This chain's CDR3 is CATSMGTRTDNEQFF. CDR3 DNA: TGCGCCACCTCGATGGGGACTCGTACCGACAATGAGCAGTTCTTC.

This clone was counted once. The chain couples TRBV28 to TRBJ2-7; the match to TRBD1 covers 7 bases. With V trimmed by 2 bases and J by 1 base, 11 bases remained unmatched. The germline V gene has CDR1 MDHEN and CDR2 SYDVKM. CDR3 size: 17 residues. CDR3: CASSLTARLDRSYEQYF. CDR3 in DNA: TGTGCCAGCAGTTTAACAGCGCGGCTGGACAGGTCCTACGAGCAGTACTTC.

This chain uses TRBV29-1 with TRBJ1-1; no firm D call. Germline V gene sequence: CDR1 SQVTM, CDR2 ANQGSEA. The V end was cut by 3 bases, the J end by 0 bases, with 8 bases between. This CDR3 comprises 13 residues. The CDR3 sequence: CSVERRLNTEAFF. CDR3 nucleotide sequence: TGCAGCGTTGAGCGGCGGCTGAACACTGAAGCTTTCTTT.

The rearrangement joins TRBV30 to TRBJ1-2; 8 nucleotides line up with TRBD1. This CDR3 has 14 residues. Trimming cost V 0 bases and J 8 bases; bases outside gene matches: 8. Germline V gene data show CDR1 as GTSNPN and CDR2 as SVGIG (reference sequence). CDR3 bases: TGTGCCTGGAGTGTAGCAGGGGGCTATGGAGGCTACACCTTC. Residues: CAWSVAGGYGGYTF.

On this clone itself: Compared with germline, one end of the junction differs, possibly owing to a read error. The V gene is TRBV2, the J gene TRBJ1-1, with no clear D. Germline V gene data show CDR1 as SNHLY and CDR2 as FYNNEI. The CDR3 has 11 residues. CDR3 coding DNA: TGTGCCAGCAGGGAAGTTCCTGAAGCTTTCTTT. Its translation: CASREVPEAFF.

In this sample, this clone turned up once. This chain uses TRBV10-3 with TRBJ1-1, with D hard to call. This CDR3 spans 15 amino acids. Germline V gene sequence: CDR1 ENHRY, CDR2 SYGVKD. V gave up 3 bases and J gave up 3 bases, with 14 bases separating them. CDR3 sequence: CAISDPRGQDTEAFF. CDR3 in DNA: TGTGCCATCAGTGACCCGAGAGGGCAAGACACTGAAGCTTTCTTT.

Only a few counts were recorded for this clone. The V gene is TRBV5-1, the J gene TRBJ2-2, with a possible D match to TRBD1 (5 bases). CDR3 length: 15 residues. The ends were cut back, 0 bases at V and 2 bases at J, with 8 bases in the middle. Germline loops: CDR1 SGHRS, CDR2 YFSETQ. In nucleotides, the CDR3 is TGCGCCAGCAGCTTGGGGGGCTTCAACACCGGGGAGCTGTTTTTT. Translation: CASSLGGFNTGELFF.

CDR3 in DNA: TGTGCCAGCAGCGCCGACCTTCTGGGGGAGACCCAGTACTTC. Protein sequence: CASSADLLGETQYF. The chain carries TRBV9 and TRBJ2-5; D is uncertain. V lost 3 bases, J lost 5 bases, and 14 bases lay in between. CDR1 and CDR2 (germline): SGDLS, YYNGEE. The CDR3 has 14 amino acids.

The chain carries TRBV5-1 and TRBJ1-6; 10 bases are shared with TRBD1. With 6 bases clipped from V and 8 bases from J, the junction kept 5 bases outside the gene matches. The germline gives CDR1 SGHRS, CDR2 YFSETQ. CDR3 length: 14 residues. The CDR3 loop is CASTRDRGYSPLHF. In DNA form, the CDR3 reads TGCGCCAGCACTCGGGACAGGGGTTATTCACCCCTCCACTTT.

The chain recombines TRBV5-1 with TRBJ2-3; D not certain. Germline CDR1 SGHRS, CDR2 YFSETQ. The CDR3 totals 12 residues. V was pared by 1 base and J by 0 bases, with 0 bases between. CDR3 region: CASSLSTDTQYF. CDR3 coding DNA: TGCGCCAGCAGCTTGAGCACAGATACGCAGTATTTT.

The J gene is TRBJ2-5, the V gene TRBV5-6, with 7 positions matching TRBD1. The germline CDR1 and CDR2 sequences are SGHDT and YYEEEE. The CDR3 runs to 15 residues. The trim removed 4 bases at V and 3 bases at J, leaving 9 bases unmatched. CDR3 nucleotides: TGTGCCAGCAGCCCGCCTCGTGACAGGGAAGAGACCCAGTACTTC. Protein sequence: CASSPPRDREETQYF.

The chain joins TRBV11-2 to TRBJ2-7; no clear D. V lost 5 bases to trimming and J lost 2 bases, with 19 bases between them. The germline gives CDR1 SGHAT, CDR2 FQNNGV. The CDR3 extends over 16 amino acids. The DNA of the CDR3 is TGTGCCAGCAGCCCCATTAGGCGGAGCGCCACCTACGAGCAGTACTTC. Translation: CASSPIRRSATYEQYF.

V usage is TRBV9 and J usage is TRBJ1-5; the D is unclear. There are 18 residues in the CDR3. Germline CDR1 SGDLS, CDR2 YYNGEE. V was cut by 3 bases and J by 0 bases, with 19 bases left in between. The CDR3 DNA reads as TGTGCCAGCAGCGGGGAACCTGGAAAAGAGGGTAGCAATCAGCCCCAGCATTTT. Protein product: CASSGEPGKEGSNQPQHF. Variable domain in full (rest from reference TRBV9 and TRBJ1-5): DSGVTQTPKHLITATGQRVTLRCSPRSGDLSVYWYQQSLDQGLQFLIQYYNGEERAKGNILERFSAQQFPDLHSELNLSSLELGDSALYFCASSGEPGKEGSNQPQHFGDGTRLSIL.

The chain couples TRBV7-9 to TRBJ2-1; 9 bases fit TRBD1. This CDR3 has 12 residues. Per the germline V gene, CDR1 is SEHNR and CDR2 is FQNEAQ (reference sequence). The V segment lost 5 bases and the J segment 10 bases; nucleotides outside the gene matches: 3. The CDR3 sequence: CASSGQGLEQFF. CDR3 bases: TGTGCCAGCAGCGGACAGGGGCTGGAGCAGTTCTTC.

CDR3 amino acids: CASSSGTGGWYEQYF. The CDR3 bases are TGTGCCAGCAGCTCTGGGACAGGTGGGTGGTACGAGCAGTACTTC. V gene TRBV5-6 combines with J gene TRBJ2-7; TRBD1 aligns across 8 bases. V lost 3 bases, J lost 4 bases, and 9 bases stayed unmatched. This CDR3 spans 15 amino acids. Germline lookup yields CDR1 SGHDT and CDR2 YYEEEE.

The chain couples TRBV28 to TRBJ1-1; TRBD1 aligns across 7 bases. The V gene's germline CDR1 is MDHEN and CDR2 SYDVKM. Losses at the gene ends were 5 bases for V and 1 base for J; bases not matched to a gene: 7. There are 15 residues in the CDR3. CDR3 sequence: CASSAPGGTNTEAFF. CDR3 in DNA: TGTGCCAGCAGTGCCCCAGGGGGAACGAACACTGAAGCTTTCTTT.

The chain combines TRBV5-4 with TRBJ1-6, with unresolved D. Germline V gene data show CDR1 as SGHNT and CDR2 as YYREEE (reference sequence). The CDR3 is 15 amino acids. Trimming took 4 bases from V and 4 from J, leaving 12 bases between them. The CDR3, as DNA: TGTGCCAGCAGCCAAGATTCCGGTTATAATTCACCCCTCCACTTT. This sequence encodes CASSQDSGYNSPLHF.

The chain uses TRBV28 and TRBJ2-3; TRBD2 aligns across 7 bases. The J segment lost 6 bases and the V segment lost 0 bases, leaving 15 bases of the junction unmatched. Per germline, CDR1 MDHEN and CDR2 SYDVKM. This CDR3 is built from 18 residues. The CDR3 here is CASSLWGLTVGSADTQYF. CDR3 sequence (DNA): TGTGCCAGCAGTTTATGGGGACTAACGGTGGGGAGTGCGGATACGCAGTATTTT.

The gene calls are TRBV6-1 and TRBJ1-5; D remains ambiguous. V lost 2 bases to trimming and J lost 1 base, with 6 bases between them. Germline V lookup: CDR1 MNHNS, CDR2 SASEGT. The CDR3 loop spans 14 amino acids. The CDR3 loop is CASSETFSNQPQHF. Written as DNA, the CDR3 is TGTGCCAGCAGTGAAACGTTCAGCAATCAGCCCCAGCATTTT.

The rearrangement links TRBV18 to TRBJ1-2; no clear D. The CDR3 covers 14 residues. V gave up 3 bases and J gave up 0 bases, with 8 bases separating them. From germline, CDR1 is KGHSH and CDR2 LQKENI. In DNA form, the CDR3 reads TGTGCCAGCTCACCGACCAGCTCTAACTATGGCTACACCTTC. This gives the protein CASSPTSSNYGYTF.

This clone came up once. The gene calls are TRBV9 and TRBJ1-2, with D possibly being TRBD1 (5 bases). The CDR3 totals 16 residues. Looked up from germline, CDR1 is SGDLS and CDR2 is YYNGEE. The V and J ends lost 4 bases and 2 bases respectively, with 18 bases between them. CDR3 nucleotide sequence: TGTGCCAGCAGCCCCATCGCGGGGGTTGGAAACTATGGCTACACCTTC. Protein product: CASSPIAGVGNYGYTF.